This T cell receptor (beta chain) was identified during a study of OX40 agonist ivuxolimab in advanced cancers. Trimming cost V 4 bases and J 6 bases; bases outside gene matches: 7. The CDR3 runs 14 residues. Germline CDR1 SGDLS, CDR2 YYNGEE. Assay: immunoSEQ multiplex PCR; the TCRdb copy retains only in-frame clones and omits some. The top ten hold around 8.2% of the sample, which has around 72,000 clones, roughly 89% seen once. The sequence derives from an adult with an advanced solid tumor such as melanoma, head and neck, liver or kidney cancer. Sequencing was performed on CD4+ or CD8+ T cells sorted from blood, taken in a trial of the OX40 agonist ivuxolimab. The chain couples TRBV9 to TRBJ2-1; 7 bases line up with TRBD1. The CDR3 sequence: CASSFDRELNEQFF. DNA of the CDR3: TGTGCCAGCAGCTTCGACAGGGAACTCAATGAGCAGTTCTTC.